This entry is about one TCR beta chain. The protocol was immunoSEQ multiplex PCR, while the TCRdb copy is restricted to in-frame clones and leaves out a portion. The sample includes about 59,000 clones, more than 90% of them seen just once. This CDR3 has 16 residues. V was clipped by 6 bases and J by 5 bases; unmatched bases: 15. Germline assignment: CDR1 MNHEY and CDR2 SVGEGT. This sample was taken from a study of control samples from healthy donors and cancer patients. The source material was PBMCs. The V and J genes are TRBV6-2 or TRBV6-3 and TRBJ1-1; TRBD1 matches at 7 bases. The clonotype was recovered from a man aged 35 to 55 with colorectal cancer. The CDR3, as DNA: TGTGCCAGCAGCCCACGGACAGGCGGGGGAAAGACTGAAGCTTTCTTT. It encodes CASSPRTGGGKTEAFF.